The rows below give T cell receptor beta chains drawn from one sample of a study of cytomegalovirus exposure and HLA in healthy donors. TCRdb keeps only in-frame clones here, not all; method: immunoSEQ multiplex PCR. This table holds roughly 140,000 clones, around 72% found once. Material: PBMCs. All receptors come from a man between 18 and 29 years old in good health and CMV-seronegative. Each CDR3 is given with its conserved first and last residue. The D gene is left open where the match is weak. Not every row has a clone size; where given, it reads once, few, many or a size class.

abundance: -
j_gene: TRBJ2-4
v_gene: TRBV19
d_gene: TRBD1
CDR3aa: CASSIEDRGNIQYF
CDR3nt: TGTGCCAGTAGTATCGAGGACAGGGGAAACATTCAGTACTTC

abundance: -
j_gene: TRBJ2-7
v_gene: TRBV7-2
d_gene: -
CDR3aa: CASSLEVGSYEQYF
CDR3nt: TGTGCCAGCAGCTTGGAGGTAGGCTCCTACGAGCAGTACTTC

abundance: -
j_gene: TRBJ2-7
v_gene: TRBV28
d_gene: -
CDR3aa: CASSFTSYEQYF
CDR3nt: TGTGCCAGCAGTTTTACGAGCTACGAGCAGTACTTC

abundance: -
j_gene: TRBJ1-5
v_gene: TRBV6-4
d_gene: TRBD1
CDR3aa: CANISPSTGKSECNQPQHF
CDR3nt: TGTGCCAACATTTCGCCGTCGACAGGGAAGAGCGAGTGCAATCAGCCCCAGCATTTT

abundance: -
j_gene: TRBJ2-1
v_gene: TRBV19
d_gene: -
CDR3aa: CASRQNPGSSYNEQFF
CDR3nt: TGTGCCAGTAGGCAGAACCCGGGGAGCTCCTACAATGAGCAGTTCTTC

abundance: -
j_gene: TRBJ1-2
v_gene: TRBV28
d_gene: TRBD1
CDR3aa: CASSWVRGRGYTF
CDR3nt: TGTGCCAGCAGTTGGGTCAGGGGGCGTGGCTACACCTTC

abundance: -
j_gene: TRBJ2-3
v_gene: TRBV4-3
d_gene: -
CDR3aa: CASSQDLTRQSTDTQYF
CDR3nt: TGCGCCAGCAGCCAAGATTTGACTAGACAAAGCACAGATACGCAGTATTTT

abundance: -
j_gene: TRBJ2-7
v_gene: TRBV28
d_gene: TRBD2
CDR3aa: CASSGRAYEQYF
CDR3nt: TGTGCCAGTAGCGGGAGGGCCTACGAGCAGTACTTC

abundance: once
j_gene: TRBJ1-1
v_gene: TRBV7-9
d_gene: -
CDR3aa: CASSSRTVEAFF
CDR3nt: TGTGCCAGCAGCTCAAGGACAGTTGAAGCTTTCTTT

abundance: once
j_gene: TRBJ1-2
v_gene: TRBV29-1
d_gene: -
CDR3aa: CSVGAPDYGYTF
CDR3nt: TGCAGCGTTGGGGCACCAGACTATGGCTACACCTTC

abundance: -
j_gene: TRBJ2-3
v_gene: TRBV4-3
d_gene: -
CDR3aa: CASSQGNGGGRGGPQYF
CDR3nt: TGCGCCAGCAGCCAAGGGAACGGTGGGGGCCGCGGGGGTCCGCAGTATTTT

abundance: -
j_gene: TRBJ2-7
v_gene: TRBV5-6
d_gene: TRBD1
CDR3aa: CASSVVGQGLYEQYF
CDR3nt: TGTGCCAGCAGCGTTGTCGGACAGGGGCTTTACGAGCAGTACTTC

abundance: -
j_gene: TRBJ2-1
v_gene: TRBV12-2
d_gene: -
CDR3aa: CASRLGAGESSEQFF
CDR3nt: TGTGCAAGTCGCTTAGGAGCGGGAGAATCGAGTGAGCAGTTCTTC

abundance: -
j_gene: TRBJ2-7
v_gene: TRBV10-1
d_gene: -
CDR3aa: CAPGANTAYEQYF
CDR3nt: TGCGCCCCAGGGGCTAATACCGCCTACGAGCAGTACTTC

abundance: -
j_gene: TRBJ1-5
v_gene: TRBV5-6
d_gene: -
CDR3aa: CASSGRGRPNQPQHF
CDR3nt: TGTGCCAGCAGCGGGCGGGGACGCCCGAATCAGCCCCAGCATTTT

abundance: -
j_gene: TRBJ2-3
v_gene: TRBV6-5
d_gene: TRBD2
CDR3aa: CASSYGLAGGPDTQYF
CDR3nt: TGTGCCAGCAGTTACGGTCTAGCGGGAGGGCCGGATACGCAGTATTTT

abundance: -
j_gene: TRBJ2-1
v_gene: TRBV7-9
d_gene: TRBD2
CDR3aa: CASSSGTSHNEQFF
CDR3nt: TGTGCCAGCAGCTCCGGGACTAGTCACAATGAGCAGTTCTTC

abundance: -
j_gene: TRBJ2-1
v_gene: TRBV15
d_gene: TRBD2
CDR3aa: CATSRVGLAGVILGNEQFF
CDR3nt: TGTGCCACCAGCAGAGTCGGACTAGCGGGAGTGATCTTAGGGAATGAGCAGTTCTTC

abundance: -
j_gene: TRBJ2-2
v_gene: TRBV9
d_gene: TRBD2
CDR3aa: CASSPRTSGNTGELFF
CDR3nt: TGTGCCAGCAGCCCTCGGACTAGCGGGAACACCGGGGAGCTGTTTTTT

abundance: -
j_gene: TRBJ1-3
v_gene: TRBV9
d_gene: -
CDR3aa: CASSRSPGSGNTIYF
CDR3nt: TGTGCCAGCAGCCGTAGCCCGGGCTCTGGAAACACCATATATTTT

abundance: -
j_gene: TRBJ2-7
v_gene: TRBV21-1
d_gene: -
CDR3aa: CASSKVCIEGGVGNEQYF
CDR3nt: TGTGCCAGCAGCAAAGTCTGCATTGAGGGAGGGGTGGGGAACGAGCAGTACTTC

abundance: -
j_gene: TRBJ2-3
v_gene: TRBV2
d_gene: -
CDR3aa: CASSAAGNVPETQYF
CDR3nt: TGTGCCAGCAGTGCGGCCGGGAACGTCCCCGAGACGCAGTATTTT

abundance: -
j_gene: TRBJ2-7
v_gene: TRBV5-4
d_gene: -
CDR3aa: CASSLDGASSSYEQYF
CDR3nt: TGTGCCAGCAGCTTGGATGGGGCCTCGAGCTCCTACGAGCAGTACTTC

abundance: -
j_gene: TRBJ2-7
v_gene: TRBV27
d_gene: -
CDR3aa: CASKLAGPAYEQYF
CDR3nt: TGTGCCAGCAAACTTGCGGGACCGGCCTACGAGCAGTACTTC

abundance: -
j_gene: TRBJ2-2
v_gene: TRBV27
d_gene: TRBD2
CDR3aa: CASSYDEGAGTGELFF
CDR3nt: TGTGCCAGCAGTTACGATGAGGGAGCGGGAACCGGGGAGCTGTTTTTT

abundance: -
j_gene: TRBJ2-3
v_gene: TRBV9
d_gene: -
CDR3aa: CASSPGGGRTDTQYF
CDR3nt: TGTGCCAGCAGCCCAGGGGGAGGTCGGACAGATACGCAGTATTTT

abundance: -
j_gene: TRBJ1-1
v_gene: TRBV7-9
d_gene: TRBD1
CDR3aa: CASSSFGGQGGTEAFF
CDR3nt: TGTGCCAGCAGCTCATTTGGAGGGCAGGGGGGCACTGAAGCTTTCTTT

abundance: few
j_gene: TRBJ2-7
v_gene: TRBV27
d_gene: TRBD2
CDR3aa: CASSLTPLAGTGEQYF
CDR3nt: TGTGCCAGCAGTTTAACGCCGCTAGCGGGAACGGGTGAGCAGTACTTC

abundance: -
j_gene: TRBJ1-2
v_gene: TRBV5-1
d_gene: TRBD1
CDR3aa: CASSWGTGYDGYTF
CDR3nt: TGCGCCAGCAGCTGGGGGACAGGCTATGATGGCTACACCTTC

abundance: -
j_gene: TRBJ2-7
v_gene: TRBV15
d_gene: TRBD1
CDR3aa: CATSHPESGQTYEQYF
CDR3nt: TGTGCCACCAGCCACCCCGAATCGGGACAGACCTACGAGCAGTACTTC

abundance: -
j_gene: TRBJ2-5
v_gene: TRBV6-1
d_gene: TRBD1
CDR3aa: CASGTGGQETQYF
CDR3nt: TGTGCCAGCGGGACAGGGGGGCAAGAGACCCAGTACTTC

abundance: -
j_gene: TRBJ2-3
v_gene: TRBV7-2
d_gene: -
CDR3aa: CASSFQGRADTQYF
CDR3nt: TGTGCCAGCAGTTTTCAGGGGCGCGCAGATACGCAGTATTTT

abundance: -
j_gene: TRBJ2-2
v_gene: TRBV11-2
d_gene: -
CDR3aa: CASSLDGNTGELFF
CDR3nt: TGTGCCAGCAGCTTAGACGGGAACACCGGGGAGCTGTTTTTT

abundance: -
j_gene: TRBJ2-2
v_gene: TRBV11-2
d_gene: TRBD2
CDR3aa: CASSLWGGRGTGELFF
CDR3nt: TGTGCCAGCAGCTTATGGGGCGGGAGAGGGACCGGGGAGCTGTTTTTT

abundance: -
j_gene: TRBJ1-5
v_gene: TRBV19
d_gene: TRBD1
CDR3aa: CASTPGRGLSWQPQHF
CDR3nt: TGTGCCAGTACTCCCGGCAGGGGGCTAAGTTGGCAGCCCCAGCATTTT

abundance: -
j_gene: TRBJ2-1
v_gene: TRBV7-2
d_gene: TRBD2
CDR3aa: CASERGEDNEQFF
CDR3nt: TGTGCCAGCGAGCGGGGGGAGGACAATGAGCAGTTCTTC

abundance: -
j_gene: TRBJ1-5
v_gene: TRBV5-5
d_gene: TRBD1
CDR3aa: CASSLDGSYRGPQHF
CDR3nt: TGTGCCAGCAGCTTGGACGGGTCCTACAGGGGGCCCCAGCATTTT

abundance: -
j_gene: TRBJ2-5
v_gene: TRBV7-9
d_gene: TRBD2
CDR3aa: CASSLGTSGRKTQYF
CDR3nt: TGTGCCAGCAGCTTGGGGACTAGCGGGAGGAAGACCCAGTACTTC

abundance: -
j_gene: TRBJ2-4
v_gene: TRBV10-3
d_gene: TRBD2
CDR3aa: CAISKQREGSKNIQYF
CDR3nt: TGTGCCATCAGTAAGCAGCGGGAGGGGTCCAAAAACATTCAGTACTTC

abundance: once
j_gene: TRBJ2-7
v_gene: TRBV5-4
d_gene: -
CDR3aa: CASSLASGIYVEQYF
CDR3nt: TGTGCCAGCAGCTTGGCCTCGGGGATCTACGTCGAGCAGTACTTC

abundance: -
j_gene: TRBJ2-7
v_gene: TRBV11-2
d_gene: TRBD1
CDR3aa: CAGSPDRGLSYEQYF
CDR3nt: TGTGCCGGCAGCCCAGACAGGGGCCTTTCCTACGAGCAGTACTTC

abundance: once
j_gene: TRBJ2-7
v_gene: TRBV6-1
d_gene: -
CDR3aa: CASSAGTPSYEQYF
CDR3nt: TGTGCCAGCAGTGCCGGGACACCTTCCTACGAGCAGTACTTC

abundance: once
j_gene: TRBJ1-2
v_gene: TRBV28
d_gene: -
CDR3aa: CAIAPTGSYGYTF
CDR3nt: TGTGCCATCGCCCCCACTGGGAGCTATGGCTACACCTTC

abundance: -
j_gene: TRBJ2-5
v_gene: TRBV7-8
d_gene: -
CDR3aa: CASSQRSSGDSRETQYF
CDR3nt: TGTGCCAGCAGCCAACGATCCTCAGGGGATAGTCGAGAGACCCAGTACTTC

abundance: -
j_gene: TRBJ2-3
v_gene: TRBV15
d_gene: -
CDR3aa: CATSRDGRVADTQYF
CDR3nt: TGTGCCACCAGCAGAGATGGCAGGGTGGCAGATACGCAGTATTTT

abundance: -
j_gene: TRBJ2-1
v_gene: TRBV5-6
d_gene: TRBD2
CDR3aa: CASSLGLAGGPWVNEQFF
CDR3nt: TGTGCCAGCAGCTTGGGACTAGCGGGAGGGCCGTGGGTCAATGAGCAGTTCTTC

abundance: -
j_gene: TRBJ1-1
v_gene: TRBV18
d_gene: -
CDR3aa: CASSPSASPLFWGGTEAFF
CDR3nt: TGTGCCAGCTCACCCTCGGCGAGTCCCCTGTTCTGGGGAGGAACTGAAGCTTTCTTT

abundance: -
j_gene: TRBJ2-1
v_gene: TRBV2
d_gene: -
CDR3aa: CASSDPQGVYNEQFF
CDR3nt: TGTGCCAGCAGTGACCCCCAGGGTGTCTACAATGAGCAGTTCTTC

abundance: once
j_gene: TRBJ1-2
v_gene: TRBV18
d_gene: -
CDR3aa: CASSPSQAVNYGYTF
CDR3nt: TGTGCCAGCTCACCGAGTCAGGCCGTCAACTATGGCTACACCTTC

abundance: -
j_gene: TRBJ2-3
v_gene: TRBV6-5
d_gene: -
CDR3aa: CASSYEGGILDTQYF
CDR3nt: TGTGCCAGCAGTTACGAGGGCGGGATCTTGGATACGCAGTATTTT

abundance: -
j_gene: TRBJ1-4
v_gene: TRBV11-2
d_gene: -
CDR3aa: CASSQTGTPHSGLFF
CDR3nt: TGTGCCAGCAGCCAGACCGGGACACCTCACTCCGGGCTGTTTTTT

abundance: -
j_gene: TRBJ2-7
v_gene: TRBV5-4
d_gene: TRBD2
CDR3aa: CASSPGLAGGPGIF
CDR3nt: TGTGCCAGCAGCCCGGGACTAGCGGGAGGCCCCGGGATCTTC

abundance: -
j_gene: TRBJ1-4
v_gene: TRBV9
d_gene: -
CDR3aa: CASSPRGRGSEKLFF
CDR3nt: TGTGCCAGCAGCCCAAGGGGCAGGGGTAGCGAAAAACTGTTTTTT

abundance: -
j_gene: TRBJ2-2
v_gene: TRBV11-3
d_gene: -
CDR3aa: CASSGQSNTGELFF
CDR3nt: TGTGCCAGCAGCGGACAGTCGAACACCGGGGAGCTGTTTTTT

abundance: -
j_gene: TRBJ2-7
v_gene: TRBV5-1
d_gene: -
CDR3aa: CASRVAVSSYEQYF
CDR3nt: TGCGCCAGCAGGGTAGCGGTTAGCTCCTACGAGCAGTACTTC

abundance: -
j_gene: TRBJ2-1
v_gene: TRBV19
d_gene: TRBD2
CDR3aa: CASSIFLGREGGNEQFF
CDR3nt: TGTGCCAGTAGTATTTTCCTTGGACGGGAGGGGGGAAATGAGCAGTTCTTC

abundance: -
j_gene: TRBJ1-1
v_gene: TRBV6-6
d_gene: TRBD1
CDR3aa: CASSADRGRVDTEAFF
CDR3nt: TGTGCCAGCAGTGCGGACAGGGGGCGCGTCGACACTGAAGCTTTCTTT

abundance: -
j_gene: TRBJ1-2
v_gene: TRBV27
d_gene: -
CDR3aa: CASRLQGGYGYTF
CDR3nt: TGTGCCAGCAGACTACAGGGTGGGTATGGCTACACCTTC

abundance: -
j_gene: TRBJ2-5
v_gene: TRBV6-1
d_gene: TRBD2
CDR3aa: CASTRAGTQETQYF
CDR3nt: TGTGCCAGCACCCGAGCGGGGACCCAAGAGACCCAGTACTTC